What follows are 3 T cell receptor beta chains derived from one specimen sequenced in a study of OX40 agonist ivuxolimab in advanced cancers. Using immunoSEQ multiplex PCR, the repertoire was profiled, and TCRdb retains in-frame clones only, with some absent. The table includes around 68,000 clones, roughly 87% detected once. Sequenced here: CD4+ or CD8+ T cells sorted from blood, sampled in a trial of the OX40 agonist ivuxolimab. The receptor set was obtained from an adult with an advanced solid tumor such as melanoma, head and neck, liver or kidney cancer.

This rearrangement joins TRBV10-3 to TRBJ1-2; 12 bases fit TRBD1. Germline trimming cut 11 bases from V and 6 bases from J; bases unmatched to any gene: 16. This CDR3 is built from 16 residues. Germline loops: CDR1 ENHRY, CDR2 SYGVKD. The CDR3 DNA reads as TGTGCCTATAGGGAACCCGGGACAGGGGGCTTAAATGGCTACACCTTC. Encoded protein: CAYREPGTGGLNGYTF.

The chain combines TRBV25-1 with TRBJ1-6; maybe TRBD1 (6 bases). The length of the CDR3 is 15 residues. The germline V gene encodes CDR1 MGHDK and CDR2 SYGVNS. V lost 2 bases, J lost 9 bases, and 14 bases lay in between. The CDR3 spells CASSESRGAGSPLHF. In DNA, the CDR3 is TGTGCCAGCAGTGAAAGCAGGGGCGCGGGTTCACCCCTCCACTTT. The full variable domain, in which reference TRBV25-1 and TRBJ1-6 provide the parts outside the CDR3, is EADIYQTPRYLVIGTGKKITLECSQTMGHDKMYWYQQDPGMELHLIHYSYGVNSTEKGDLSSESTVSRIRTEHFPLTLESARPSHTSQYLCASSESRGAGSPLHFGNGTRLTVT.

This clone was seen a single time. This chain's CDR3 is CASSLVKGRETQYF. CDR3 DNA sequence: TGTGCCAGCAGCTTAGTGAAGGGGAGGGAGACCCAGTACTTC. The genes are TRBV11-2 and TRBJ2-5; possible D gene TRBD2, 6 bases. V was pared by 1 base and J by 5 bases, with 11 bases between. The CDR3 is 14 amino acids. The germline V gene has CDR1 SGHAT and CDR2 FQNNGV. The full variable domain, with the rest looked up from reference TRBV11-2 and TRBJ2-5, is EAGVAQSPRYKIIEKRQSVAFWCNPISGHATLYWYQQILGQGPKLLIQFQNNGVVDDSQLPKDRFSAERLKGVDSTLKIQPAKLEDSAVYLCASSLVKGRETQYFGPGTRLLVL.